This T cell receptor (beta chain) was recovered during a study of PD-L1 blockade in urothelial cancer (dated by TCRdb to 2016 to 2017). Background on the whole study: Therapy was started in the mid-2010s for all patients, and atezolizumab 1,200 mg was administered intravenously every 3 weeks. A median of roughly 1,400 T cells and roughly 1,000 unique TCRs was obtained from tumor samples, and a median clonality of around 0.091 and a median T cell proportion of approximately 0.097 were observed. Pretreatment tumor samples, along with matched peripheral blood collected serially before and after atezolizumab treatment, underwent TCR sequencing. Durable clinical benefit was achieved by nine patients and was not achieved by 20 patients. In the same patients, pretreatment tumors underwent whole exome sequencing and RNA sequencing in addition to TCR sequencing. Pretreatment blood TCR-seq was available for about 28 patients, at least one posttreatment blood collection was obtained for some 24 patients, and tumor TCR-seq was available for some 24 patients. Durable clinical benefit was defined as progression-free survival longer than 6 months, and TCR features were also tested against progression-free and overall survival. Five patients were excluded from tumor TCR analyses because tumors from two patients failed quality control and tumor was unavailable for three patients. About 90% of the 29 patients were males with bladder-origin urothelial cancer, and about 65% of the 29 reported a prior smoking history. An exploratory multi-omic analysis was conducted of the somatic, immune and clinical correlates of response to PD-L1 blockade with atezolizumab in urothelial cancer. Patients had an ECOG performance status of 0 or 1 and had received between 0 and 3 prior chemotherapy regimens.

Here is what the overall study found, with its caveats: Patients with durable benefit showed greater expansion of tumor-associated TCR clones in peripheral blood 3 weeks after starting treatment (n = 22, p = 0.022). Because the sample size was small (n ≈ 27) and many exploratory analyses were performed, the results are intended to be hypothesis-generating. The proportion of tumor-infiltrating T lymphocytes was higher in patients with durable benefit (n of about 26, Mann-Whitney p = 0.047). Tumor samples were FFPE, not collected immediately before treatment, and only one sample per patient was used, possibly missing heterogeneity.

To estimate absolute template abundance from read counts, synthetic TCR analog templates were spiked into each PCR. For FFPE tumors, housekeeping genes were amplified and quantified to estimate usable DNA and compute T cell fraction. TCRbeta CDR3 regions were amplified from genomic DNA with bias-controlled V and J gene primers using the immunoSEQ assay. Sequencing of rearranged TCRbeta segments was done at approximately 20X coverage. The original methods were these. Sequencing errors were corrected by clustering, and CDR3s were annotated against IMGT so that V, D and J genes could be assigned. Only productive TCRbeta rearrangements were used in downstream analyses, excluding out-of-frame or stop-codon sequences. Clonality was calculated as one minus the Shannon entropy normalized by the log of the number of unique productive sequences. Clones differing between time points or between blood and tumor were identified using Fisher's exact test with Benjamini-Hochberg correction, with an adjusted p below 0.01 applied as the threshold. Entries here come from immuneACCESS through TCRdb and include only in-frame sequences with V and J called. Some clones fail to appear in such tables; in the studies checked, an unresolved V gene covers under half of the shortfall, and the cause of the remainder is unknown. V, J and clone size derive from that table, while D and trimming were established from the DNA sequence. Recorded for this sample are 30,000 to 40,000 clones; around 34% of them occurred a single time. The ten biggest clones cover approximately 9% of the sample.

What the time point label conveys for this sample: pretreatment tumor sample. A total of 25 to 35 patients with locally advanced or metastatic urothelial carcinoma, treated at Memorial Sloan Kettering on a trial protocol, made up the cohort. Every piece of tumor tissue used for sequencing was obtained before atezolizumab dosing. The Qiagen DNeasy Blood extraction kit was used to purify genomic DNA from total PBMCs and tumor samples. From its cysteine to its phenylalanine, the CDR3 spans 15 amino acids. Only the CDR3 part of the read is kept: 45 bases, read in frame from the first base. V ends up 6 bases short and J 4 bases short, with an unmatched junction base count of 6. CDR1 and CDR2, per the germline V gene, are MNHGY and SAAAGT. With respect to this clone: Its antigen is still unknown. Per-base qualities were not stored, and no clone one base away is much larger.

This receptor was identified in a man aged 55-75 years with urothelial cancer. The chain was built from TRBV6-8 and TRBJ2-5; the central 12 bases match TRBD1. This specimen was tumor tissue, taken before atezolizumab (anti-PD-L1) treatment. The DNA is as follows: TGTGCCAGCAGCTTTGGGACAGGGGGCGGAGAGACCCAGTACTTC. Translated, this is CASSFGTGGGETQYF.